Described below is a single T cell receptor (beta chain) sequence and its context. Its specificity is not known. From germline, CDR1 is LNHDA and CDR2 SQIVND (reference sequence). The CDR3 spans 13 residues. V shed 3 bases and J 9 bases; nucleotides not matched to a gene: 5. The data were produced by immunoSEQ multiplex PCR, yet TCRdb's version contains in-frame clones alone and is incomplete. The sample yields around 60,000 clones, about four fifths seen once. The data are from a study of memory CD4+ T cells and cytomegalovirus serostatus. Study background: Of the healthy Belgian adults, 9 were CMV seropositive and about 24 seronegative.

General study findings and limits: Of under 200 reported CMV TCRbeta sequences, 60 to 85 were found in memory CD4+ repertoires. Median bootstrapped AUC for CMV status was just under 0.97 originally, 0.85 to 0.92 US-trained.

The sort gate was single viable CD3+CD4+CD8-CD45RO+ cells for memory CD4+ T cells. This chain joins TRBV19 and TRBJ1-1; 9 bases are a match to TRBD1. The origin of this receptor is an adult in good health and CMV-seronegative. Some clones in this sample may be carry-over from other donors' samples. The sample taken for sequencing was memory CD4+ T cells from blood. The CDR3 sequence: CASSMGGQGQAFF. The CDR3 nucleotides are TGTGCCAGTAGTATGGGGGGACAGGGCCAAGCTTTCTTT.